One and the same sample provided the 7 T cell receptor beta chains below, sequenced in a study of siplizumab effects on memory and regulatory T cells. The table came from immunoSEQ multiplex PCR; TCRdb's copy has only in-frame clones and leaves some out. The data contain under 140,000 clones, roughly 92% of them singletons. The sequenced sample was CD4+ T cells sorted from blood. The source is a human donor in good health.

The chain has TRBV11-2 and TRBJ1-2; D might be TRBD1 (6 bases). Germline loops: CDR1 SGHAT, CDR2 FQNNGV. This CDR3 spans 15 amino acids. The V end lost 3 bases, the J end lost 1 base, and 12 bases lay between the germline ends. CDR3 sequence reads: CASSFSPDSNYGYTF. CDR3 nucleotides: TGTGCCAGCAGCTTTTCTCCGGACAGTAACTATGGCTACACCTTC.

CDR3 in DNA: TGTGCCAGCAGCTTGGACAGGGTCGAGTCACCCCTCCACTTT. Protein product: CASSLDRVESPLHF. This sequence joins TRBV11-2 and TRBJ1-6, with 8 bases matching TRBD1. The CDR3 consists of 14 residues. The V segment lost 3 bases and the J segment 10 bases; nucleotides outside the gene matches: 5. CDR1 SGHAT and CDR2 FQNNGV come from the germline V gene. The entire variable domain, with the rest obtained from reference TRBV11-2 and TRBJ1-6, is as follows: EAGVAQSPRYKIIEKRQSVAFWCNPISGHATLYWYQQILGQGPKLLIQFQNNGVVDDSQLPKDRFSAERLKGVDSTLKIQPAKLEDSAVYLCASSLDRVESPLHFGNGTRLTVT.

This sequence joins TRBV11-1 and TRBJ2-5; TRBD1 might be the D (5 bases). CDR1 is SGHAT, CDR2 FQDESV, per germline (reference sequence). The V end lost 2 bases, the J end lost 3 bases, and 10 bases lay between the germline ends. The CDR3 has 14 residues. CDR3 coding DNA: TGTGCCAGCAGCTTATTAGGGGTCGAAGAGACCCAGTACTTC. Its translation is CASSLLGVEETQYF.

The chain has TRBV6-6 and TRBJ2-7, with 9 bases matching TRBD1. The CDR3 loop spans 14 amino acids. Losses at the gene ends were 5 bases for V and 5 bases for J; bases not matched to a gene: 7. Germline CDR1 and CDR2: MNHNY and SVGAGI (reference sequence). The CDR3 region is CASSPGRTGDEQYF. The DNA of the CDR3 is TGTGCCAGCAGTCCCGGCCGGACAGGGGACGAGCAGTACTTC.

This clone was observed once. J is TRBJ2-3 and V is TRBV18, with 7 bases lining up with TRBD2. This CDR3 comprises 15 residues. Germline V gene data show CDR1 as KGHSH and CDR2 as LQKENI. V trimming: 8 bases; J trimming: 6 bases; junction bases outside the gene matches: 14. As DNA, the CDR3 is TGTGCCAGCCTAAGCGGGATGCGAGGTGATGATACGCAGTATTTT. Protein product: CASLSGMRGDDTQYF.

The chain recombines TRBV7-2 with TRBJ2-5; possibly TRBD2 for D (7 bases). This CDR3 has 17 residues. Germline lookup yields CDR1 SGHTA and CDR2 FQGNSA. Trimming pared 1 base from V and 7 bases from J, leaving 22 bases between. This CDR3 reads CASSLGGAPGGAGTQYF. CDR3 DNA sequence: TGTGCCAGCAGCTTAGGAGGGGCTCCGGGGGGCGCCGGGACCCAGTACTTC.

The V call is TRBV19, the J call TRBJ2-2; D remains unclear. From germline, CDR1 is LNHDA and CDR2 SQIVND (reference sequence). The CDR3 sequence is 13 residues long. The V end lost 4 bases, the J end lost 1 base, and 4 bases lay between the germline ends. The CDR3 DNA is TGTGCCAGTAGTAGGGTGAACACCGGGGAGCTGTTTTTT. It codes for CASSRVNTGELFF.